These T cell receptor beta chains were read from a single sample in a study of T cell responses to AZD1222 COVID-19 vaccine. Data came from immunoSEQ multiplex PCR; TCRdb stores just in-frame clones and leaves some out. The sample lists 80,000 to 90,000 clones, 85% to 90% occurring once. The input for sequencing was peripheral blood, taken 28 days after the second AZD1222 dose. The source of these receptors is an adult who received the AZD1222 COVID-19 vaccine. CDR3s include the opening cysteine and the closing phenylalanine or tryptophan. Each record gives: J gene, clone size, V gene, D gene, CDR3 DNA, CDR3 protein. A D gene is named only where the DNA matches it firmly. Size values are once, few and many counts, or a class for expanded clones, and some rows have none.

>TRBJ1-1|-|TRBV12-3/TRBV12-4|-
TGTGCCAGCAGTCTCCGACAGGACGCCGAAGCTTTCTTT
CASSLRQDAEAFF
>TRBJ2-2|-|TRBV24-1|-
TGTGCCACCAGTGCGGGTTGGACCGGGGAGCTGTTTTTT
CATSAGWTGELFF
>TRBJ1-1|-|TRBV5-1|-
TGCGCCAGCAGCCATACAGGGTTCACTGAAGCTTTCTTT
CASSHTGFTEAFF
>TRBJ1-5|-|TRBV19|-
TGTGCCAGTACGGGAGGGGTGGCGAGCAATCAGCCCCAGCATTTT
CASTGGVASNQPQHF
>TRBJ1-6|-|TRBV19|TRBD1
TGTGCCACCTCCGGACAGGGTCTTTCACCCCTCCACTTT
CATSGQGLSPLHF
>TRBJ1-2|few|TRBV19|-
TGTGCCAGTAGTATCGCCCAGGGTAGGGACTATGGCTACACCTTC
CASSIAQGRDYGYTF
>TRBJ1-5|once|TRBV12-3/TRBV12-4|-
TGTGCCAGCAGTCGAGATAATCAGCCCCAGCATTTT
CASSRDNQPQHF
>TRBJ2-2|-|TRBV19|-
TGTGCCAGTAGCAGGAGACCGAACACCGGGGAGCTGTTTTTT
CASSRRPNTGELFF
>TRBJ2-7|-|TRBV5-1|-
TGCGCCAGCAGCTTGGACAGGGAGGAGCAGTACTTC
CASSLDREEQYF
>TRBJ2-7|-|TRBV6-5|-
TGTGCCAGCAGCCCCGGAGGGTGGTCCTACGAGCAGTACTTC
CASSPGGWSYEQYF
>TRBJ2-3|-|TRBV9|-
TGTGCCAGCAGCACCGGGACTCTCGGGGTGACAGATACGCAGTATTTT
CASSTGTLGVTDTQYF
>TRBJ1-1|-|TRBV7-2|-
TGTGCCAGCAGCCTTAGACGGGACACTGAAGCTTTCTTT
CASSLRRDTEAFF
>TRBJ2-7|-|TRBV6-6|TRBD2
TGTGCCAGCAGTTACTCTGGGGGGGGGAGCTCCTACGAGCAGTACTTC
CASSYSGGGSSYEQYF
>TRBJ2-5|-|TRBV3-1/TRBV3-2|-
TGTGCCAGCAGCCGCCGACAGGGAGGAGAGACCCAGTACTTC
CASSRRQGGETQYF
>TRBJ1-2|-|TRBV10-3|-
TGTGCCATCAGTGCCGGCGGGGCTACAATTGGCTACACCTTC
CAISAGGATIGYTF
>TRBJ2-3|-|TRBV25-1|TRBD1
TGTGCCAGCCAGGGGGCGGTTACAGATACGCAGTATTTT
CASQGAVTDTQYF
>TRBJ1-1|-|TRBV7-9|-
TGTGCCAGCAGCTTGTATGCCGTAAGGAACACTGAAGCTTTCTTT
CASSLYAVRNTEAFF
>TRBJ1-5|-|TRBV7-9|-
TGTGCCAGCAGCTCCGCTTCCCGGGGGCCCCAGCATTTT
CASSSASRGPQHF
>TRBJ1-5|-|TRBV4-1|-
TGCGCCAGCAGCCAAGAACAGATTAGCAATCAGCCCCAGCATTTT
CASSQEQISNQPQHF
>TRBJ1-5|-|TRBV7-8|-
TGTGCCAGCAGTCCCTCCCTCGAGAGCAATCAGCCCCAGCATTTT
CASSPSLESNQPQHF
>TRBJ1-6|-|TRBV6-5|-
TGTGCCAGCAGCCGTATGAGGGATTCACCCCTCCACTTT
CASSRMRDSPLHF
>TRBJ1-2|few|TRBV7-2|-
TGTGCCAGCAGCTTAGACAGGGATTATGGCTACACCTTC
CASSLDRDYGYTF
>TRBJ2-1|-|TRBV19|-
TGTGCCAGTAGTATATTTGGGGACACGACTGCCAATGAGCAGTTCTTC
CASSIFGDTTANEQFF
>TRBJ1-5|once|TRBV6-6|TRBD1
TGTGCCAGCAGTTCCGGACAGGGGGCCGATCAGCCCCAGCATTTT
CASSSGQGADQPQHF
>TRBJ1-5|-|TRBV7-9|-
TGTGCCAGCAGGCACGAGGGCCCTGGTCAGCCCCAGCATTTT
CASRHEGPGQPQHF
>TRBJ1-4|-|TRBV19|-
TGTGCCAGTAGTTCCCCCCGGGGGAATAATGAAAAACTGTTTTTT
CASSSPRGNNEKLFF
>TRBJ2-2|-|TRBV7-9|TRBD2
TGTGCCAGCAGCTCTCCTAGCGGGGGGATTCTCACCGGGGAGCTGTTTTTT
CASSSPSGGILTGELFF
>TRBJ2-2|few|TRBV5-5|-
TGTGCCAGCAGCTTGTCGGATGTGGGCTACACCGGGGAGCTGTTTTTT
CASSLSDVGYTGELFF
>TRBJ1-2|-|TRBV27|-
TGTGCCAGCAGTCCCCTCCGACGGGGATATGGCTACACCTTC
CASSPLRRGYGYTF
>TRBJ2-3|-|TRBV4-2|-
TGTGCCAGCAGCCAAGTTGGCCAGGCGGCTAGCACAGATACGCAGTATTTT
CASSQVGQAASTDTQYF
>TRBJ2-1|-|TRBV6-5|TRBD1
TGTGCCAGCACTCACAAGGGACAGGGGGCGAATGAGCAGTTCTTC
CASTHKGQGANEQFF
>TRBJ2-3|-|TRBV7-3|TRBD2
TGTGCCAGCAGCTTACAGCGGGGGGGCCCAGATACGCAGTATTTT
CASSLQRGGPDTQYF
>TRBJ1-3|-|TRBV20-1|-
TGCAGTGCTAGTCGGCCAAACACCATATATTTT
CSASRPNTIYF
>TRBJ2-2|-|TRBV5-8|-
TGTGCCAGCACAAAAGGACAGAACACCGGGGAGCTGTTTTTT
CASTKGQNTGELFF
>TRBJ1-2|-|TRBV7-9|-
TGTGCCAGCAGCCTACAGGAGAACTATGGCTACACCTTC
CASSLQENYGYTF